Reported below is one T cell receptor beta chain. The clone's antigen remains unknown. No base quality information exists; no much larger clone differs at one position. The data were taken from a study of blood T cell repertoires in COVID-19 (dated by TCRdb to the early 2020s). Background on the whole study: Collaborator samples came from the United States, Italy and Spain and covered acute and convalescent phases of COVID-19. Where available, HLA class I and class II types were taken from metadata supplied by the sample provider and were not determined by assay-based typing. Sample metadata almost always included a de-identified subject ID, COVID-19 status, age in years and sex. The samples were drawn from the first 160 participants of the ongoing ImmuneRACE study and from about 1,200 subjects provided by 6 global collaborators. The material from the prospective study consisted of cDNA or gDNA derived from T cells, B-cell-depleted T cells, or PBMCs. The repertoires were released in a freely available public database meant as a resource for research on the immune response to SARS-CoV-2. The dataset comprised deeply sampled blood TCRbeta repertoires from subjects exposed to, actively infected with, or recovered from COVID-19. What the study reported, not specific to this receptor: Clinical and demographic metadata were provided uncurated, with the amount varying by source and participant.

TCRbeta CDR3 regions were amplified from genomic DNA using the immunoSEQ Assay, a bias-controlled multiplex PCR. The authors' analysis ran thus. Within the assay, amplification of reference gene primers was used to estimate how many nucleated cells each sample contained. Sequence reads were collapsed and filtered to measure the absolute abundance of every unique TCRbeta CDR3 rearrangement. For each sample, productive Simpson clonality was calculated by taking the square root of Simpson's diversity index across productive rearrangements. Drawn from immuneACCESS, this table holds only the in-frame rearrangements with V and J called that TCRdb kept. Clones are partly lost; checked studies trace under half to an unresolved V gene and leave the rest unexplained. The DNA was the basis for D and trimming; V, J and clone size are from that table. The sample table records 260,000 or so clones; approximately 86% of these occur just once. Together, the top ten hold 2.5% to 3% of the sample.

Enrolling through a virtual design, the prospective study's participants ranged in age from roughly 18 to 89 years and lived across 24 United States geographic areas. Cohort assignment in the prospective study relied on participant-reported clinical history from a screening survey and a study questionnaire. In the prospective study, mobile phlebotomists collected whole blood, serum and a nasopharyngeal or oropharyngeal swab from each participant. Additional blood draws and questionnaires over an approximately two-month period could optionally be provided by prospective study participants. Blood samples from the prospective study were shipped frozen or at room temperature prior to DNA extraction. The CDR3 numbers 15 residues from cysteine through phenylalanine. Only the CDR3 part of the read is kept: 45 bases, read in frame from the first base. V loses 0 bases of germline sequence and J loses 4 bases, and the interval between the two ends is 13 bases. CDR1 is given as SGHDT and CDR2 as YYEEEE, both from the germline V gene.

The sequence is built from TRBV5-6 and TRBJ1-1, with the D gene not clear enough to name. The sample consisted of PBMCs or T cells enriched from blood (not recorded which). This TCR came from a woman aged 25 to 39 with acute COVID-19. The DNA sequence is given as TGTGCCAGCAGCTTGGTAGGCGGGTTGCGCACTGAAGCTTTCTTT. Translated, it gives CASSLVGGLRTEAFF. The reference TRBV5-6 and TRBJ1-1 proteins fill in what lies around the CDR3, so the full variable domain reads DAGVTQSPTHLIKTRGQQVTLRCSPKSGHDTVSWYQQALGQGPQFIFQYYEEEERQRGNFPDRFSGHQFPNYSSELNVNALLLGDSALYLCASSLVGGLRTEAFFGQGTRLTVV.